These T cell receptor beta chains were read from a single sample in a study of cytomegalovirus exposure and HLA in healthy donors. Using immunoSEQ multiplex PCR, the repertoire was profiled, and TCRdb retains in-frame clones only, with some absent. This table holds 35,000 to 45,000 clones, over 55% found once. What was sequenced was PBMCs. These receptors all come from a man between 60 and 75 years old in good health and CMV-seropositive. CDR3s include the opening cysteine and the closing phenylalanine or tryptophan. D genes are given only for firm matches. Rows give clone size only sometimes, using once, few, many, or a class for an expanded clone.

clone_size,d_call,j_call,cdr3_length,v_call,cdr3_nt,cdr3_aa
.,.,TRBJ1-2,15,TRBV6-1,TGTGCCAGCAGGGAGAAACCAGGGGCTAACTATGGCTACACCTTC,CASREKPGANYGYTF
.,TRBD1,TRBJ1-4,16,TRBV11-2,TGTGCCAGCAGCCGGGTTGGACAGGGGGCGAGTGAAAAACTGTTTTTT,CASSRVGQGASEKLFF
few,TRBD2,TRBJ2-2,18,TRBV6-1,TGTGCCAGCAGTGAGGGCGGGAGGCTGCCAGGGAGCACCGGGGAGCTGTTTTTT,CASSEGGRLPGSTGELFF
.,.,TRBJ2-7,13,TRBV30,TGTGCCTGGAGTGGGGGGCTTTCCTACGAGCAGTACTTC,CAWSGGLSYEQYF
.,.,TRBJ2-7,14,TRBV30,TGTGCCTGGAGTGTAGACGCGGCTGACTACGAGCAGTACTTC,CAWSVDAADYEQYF
.,.,TRBJ2-7,18,TRBV21-1,TGTGCCAGCACTAAAAGTACTAATTTCCGGGACACCTCCTACGAGCAGTACTTC,CASTKSTNFRDTSYEQYF
.,.,TRBJ2-5,15,TRBV27,TGTGCCAGCAGTTTAAAGGGGCGGAACCAAGAGACCCAGTACTTC,CASSLKGRNQETQYF
.,.,TRBJ1-1,13,TRBV5-1,TGCGCCAGCAGCTGGCAGGGGAGCACTGAAGCTTTCTTT,CASSWQGSTEAFF
.,.,TRBJ2-7,18,TRBV21-1,TGTGCCAGCAGCAAAAACCCCCGGGGGGGCGCGGTCTCTTGCGAGCAGTACTTC,CASSKNPRGGAVSCEQYF
few,TRBD2,TRBJ2-7,16,TRBV28,TGTGCCAGCAGTTTGGGAGGACTAGCGGGAGACCACGAGCAGTACTTC,CASSLGGLAGDHEQYF
.,TRBD2,TRBJ2-1,14,TRBV7-3,TGTGCCAGCAGGGCGGGGGACTCCTACAATGAGCAGTTCTTC,CASRAGDSYNEQFF
.,TRBD1,TRBJ1-2,15,TRBV5-4,TGTGCCAGCAGCTTGGAGGTCATGACAGGGGATGGCTACACCTTC,CASSLEVMTGDGYTF
.,.,TRBJ1-5,12,TRBV6-6,TGTGCCAGCAGTACAGACACTCAGCCCCAGCATTTT,CASSTDTQPQHF
.,.,TRBJ1-5,15,TRBV6-1,TGTGCCAGCAGTGAAGTAGAGGGTTCGGATCAGCCCCAGCATTTT,CASSEVEGSDQPQHF
.,.,TRBJ2-5,14,TRBV19,TGTGCCAGTAGTATACCGGGAACTCAAGAGACCCAGTACTTC,CASSIPGTQETQYF
once,TRBD2,TRBJ2-7,14,TRBV27,TGTGCCAGCAGTTATGTGGGCGGGAGGTACGAGCAGTACTTC,CASSYVGGRYEQYF
.,TRBD1,TRBJ2-1,14,TRBV6-5,TGTGCCAGCAGCCCGGACAGGGCTTACAATGAGCAGTTCTTC,CASSPDRAYNEQFF
.,TRBD1,TRBJ1-2,14,TRBV2,TGTGCCAGCAGTGAACAGGGGGTTAACTATGGCTACACCTTC,CASSEQGVNYGYTF
.,.,TRBJ2-7,14,TRBV6-1,TGTGCCAGCAGCATTGGACAGAGATTATACGAGCAGTACTTC,CASSIGQRLYEQYF
.,TRBD2,TRBJ2-3,13,TRBV28,TGTGCCACGTTAGCGGGATACACAGATACGCAGTATTTT,CATLAGYTDTQYF
.,.,TRBJ2-4,13,TRBV7-3,TGTGCCAGCAGCCTTACAGGGCTGGGCATTCAGTACTTC,CASSLTGLGIQYF
few,.,TRBJ2-5,14,TRBV6-5,TGTGCCAGCAGTTACTACTTGGCAGCGGAGACCCAGTACTTC,CASSYYLAAETQYF
.,TRBD2,TRBJ2-7,14,TRBV19,TGTGCCAGTAGTTTCGGGACTAGCGCCTACGAGCAGTACTTC,CASSFGTSAYEQYF
.,TRBD2,TRBJ2-7,15,TRBV7-8,TGTGCCAGCAGCTCGGTAGCGGGGAGCTCCTACGAGCAGTACTTC,CASSSVAGSSYEQYF
once,TRBD1,TRBJ2-7,14,TRBV27,TGTGCCAGCAGACTACAGGGGAAATTATACGAGCAGTACTTC,CASRLQGKLYEQYF
.,.,TRBJ2-5,14,TRBV11-2,TGTGCCAGCAGCTTAGGCAGGGTCCAAGAGACCCAGTACTTC,CASSLGRVQETQYF
.,TRBD1,TRBJ2-3,16,TRBV19,TGTGCCAGTAGTACCCGGGACAGGGTCGGCACAGATACGCAGTATTTT,CASSTRDRVGTDTQYF
.,TRBD2,TRBJ2-2,15,TRBV7-9,TGTGCCAGCAGCTTAGCGGGAGGGCGGACCGGGGAGCTGTTTTTT,CASSLAGGRTGELFF
few,.,TRBJ2-3,14,TRBV7-9,TGTGCCAGCAGCACCACCAGGGGTGGGGATACGCAGTATTTT,CASSTTRGGDTQYF